This entry describes one T cell receptor beta chain. Its antigen is undetermined. The use of a sample-barcoded 5' primer and a J-beta primer mix characterized a second PCR of roughly 6 to 11 cycles. TCRdb ran MiXCR on the 5' RACE reads and lists one entry per CDR3 protein. The sample yields around 1,600,000 distinct CDR3 sequences, roughly 43% seen once. This entry belongs to a study of blood T cells in healthy people across ages. About the research overall: Template switching picked up about one barcoded beta molecule for each two T cells.

Each sample yielded at least 5.5 micrograms of PBMC total RNA. Whole-study findings and limits: Older individuals had lower TCR beta diversity per million T cells (the decline was roughly linear).

CDR3 length: 13 amino acids. The V end lost 0 bases, the J end lost 8 bases, and 11 bases lay between the germline ends. Germline assignment: CDR1 SGDLS and CDR2 YYNGEE. The genes are TRBV9 and TRBJ1-2, with D unresolved. Source material: blood. This receptor was taken from a woman younger than 35 in good health. CDR3 loop: CASSVEGSGGYTF. The CDR3, as DNA: TGTGCCAGCAGCGTAGAGGGAAGCGGGGGCTACACCTTC.